This TCR beta chain originates from a study of blood T cell repertoires in COVID-19. For the study at large: Italy, Spain and the United States were the sources of the convalescent and acute COVID-19 samples. T cells, B-cell-depleted T cells, or PBMCs provided the cDNA or gDNA that served as material.

CDR1 KGHSY and CDR2 FQNENV come from the germline V gene. Trimming took 4 bases from V and 4 from J, leaving 11 bases between them. This CDR3 has 14 residues. In the original processing: Using reference gene primer amplification, nucleated cell counts were estimated. TCRdb keeps only in-frame clones here, not all; method: immunoSEQ multiplex PCR. Clonal size and the V and J genes are those of that table, whereas D and trimming came from the DNA. The sample lists a few hundred thousand clones, roughly 85% seen once, with about 3.8% in the top ten. Which cohort a participant joined came from the clinical history participants gave.

Specimen: PBMCs or T cells enriched from blood (not recorded which). This TCR was sampled from a woman in her thirties or forties with acute COVID-19. This chain joins TRBV16 and TRBJ1-5; D is ambiguous. The CDR3 DNA is TGTGCCAGCAGCCCCCCGCGGGAAAATCAGCCCCAGCATTTT. Encoded protein: CASSPPRENQPQHF.